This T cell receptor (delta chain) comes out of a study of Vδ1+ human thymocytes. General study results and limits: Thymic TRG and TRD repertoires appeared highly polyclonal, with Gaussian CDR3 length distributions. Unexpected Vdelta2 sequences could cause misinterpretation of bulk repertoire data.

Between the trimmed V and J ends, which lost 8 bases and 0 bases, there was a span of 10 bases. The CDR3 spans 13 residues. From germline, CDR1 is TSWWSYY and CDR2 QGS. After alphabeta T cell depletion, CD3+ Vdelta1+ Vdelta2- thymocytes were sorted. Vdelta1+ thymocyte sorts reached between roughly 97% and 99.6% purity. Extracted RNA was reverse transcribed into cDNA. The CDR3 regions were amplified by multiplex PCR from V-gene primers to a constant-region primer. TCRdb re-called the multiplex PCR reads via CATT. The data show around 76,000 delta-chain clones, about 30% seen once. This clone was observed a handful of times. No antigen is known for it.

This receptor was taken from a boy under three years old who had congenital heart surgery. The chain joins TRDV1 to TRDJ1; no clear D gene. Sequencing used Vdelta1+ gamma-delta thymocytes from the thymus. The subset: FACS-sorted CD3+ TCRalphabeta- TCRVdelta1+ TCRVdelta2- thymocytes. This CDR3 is CALYLSHTDKLIF. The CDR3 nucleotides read TGTGCTCTTTACTTAAGCCACACCGATAAACTCATCTTT.